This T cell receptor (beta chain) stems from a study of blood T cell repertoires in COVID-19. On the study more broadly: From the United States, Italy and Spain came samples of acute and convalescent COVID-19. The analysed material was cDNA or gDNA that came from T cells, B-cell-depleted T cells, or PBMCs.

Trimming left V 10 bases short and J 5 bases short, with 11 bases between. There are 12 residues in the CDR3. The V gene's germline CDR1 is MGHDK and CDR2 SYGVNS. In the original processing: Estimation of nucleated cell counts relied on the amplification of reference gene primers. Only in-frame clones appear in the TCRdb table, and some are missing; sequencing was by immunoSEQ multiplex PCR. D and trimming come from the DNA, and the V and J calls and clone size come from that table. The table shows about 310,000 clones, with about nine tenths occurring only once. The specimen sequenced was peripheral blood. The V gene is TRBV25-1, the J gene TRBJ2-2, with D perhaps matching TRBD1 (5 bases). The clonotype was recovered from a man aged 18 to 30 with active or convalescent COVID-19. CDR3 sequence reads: CAIPGSTGELFF. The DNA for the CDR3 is TGTGCCATCCCAGGGTCAACCGGGGAGCTGTTTTTT. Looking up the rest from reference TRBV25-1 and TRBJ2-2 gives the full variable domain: EADIYQTPRYLVIGTGKKITLECSQTMGHDKMYWYQQDPGMELHLIHYSYGVNSTEKGDLSSESTVSRIRTEHFPLTLESARPSHTSQYLCAIPGSTGELFFGEGSRLTVL.